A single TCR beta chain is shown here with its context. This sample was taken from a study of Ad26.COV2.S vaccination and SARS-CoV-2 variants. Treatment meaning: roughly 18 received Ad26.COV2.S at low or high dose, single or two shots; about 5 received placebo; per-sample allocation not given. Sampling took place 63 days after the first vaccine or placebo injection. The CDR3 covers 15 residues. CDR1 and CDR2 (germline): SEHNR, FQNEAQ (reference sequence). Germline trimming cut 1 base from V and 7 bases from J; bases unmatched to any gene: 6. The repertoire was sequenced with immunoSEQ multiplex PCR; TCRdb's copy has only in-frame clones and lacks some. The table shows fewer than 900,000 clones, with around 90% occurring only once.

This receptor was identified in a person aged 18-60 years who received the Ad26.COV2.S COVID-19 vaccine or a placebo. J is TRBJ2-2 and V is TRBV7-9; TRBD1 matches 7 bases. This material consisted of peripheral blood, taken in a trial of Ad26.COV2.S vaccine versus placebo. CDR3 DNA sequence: TGTGCCAGCAGCTTAGGACAGGGATCAGGCGGGGAGCTGTTTTTT. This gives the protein CASSLGQGSGGELFF.